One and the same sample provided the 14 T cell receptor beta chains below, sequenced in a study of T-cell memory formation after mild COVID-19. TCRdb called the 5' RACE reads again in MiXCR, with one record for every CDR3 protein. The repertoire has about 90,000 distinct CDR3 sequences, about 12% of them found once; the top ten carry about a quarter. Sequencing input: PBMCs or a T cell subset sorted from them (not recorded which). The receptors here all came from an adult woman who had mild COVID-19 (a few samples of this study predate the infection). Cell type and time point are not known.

The CDR3 sequence is CASSYMDADTQYF. As DNA, the CDR3 is TGTGCCAGCAGTTATATGGACGCAGATACGCAGTATTTT. This chain connects TRBV6-2 or TRBV6-3 to TRBJ2-3; D is ambiguous. Per germline, CDR1 MNHEY and CDR2 SVGEGT. The V end lost 3 bases, the J end lost 4 bases, and 8 bases lay between the germline ends. This CDR3 has 13 residues.

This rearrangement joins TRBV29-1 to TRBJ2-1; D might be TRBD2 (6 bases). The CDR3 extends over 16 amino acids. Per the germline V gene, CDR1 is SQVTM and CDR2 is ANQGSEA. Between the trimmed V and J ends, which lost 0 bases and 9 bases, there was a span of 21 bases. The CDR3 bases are TGCAGCGTTGAAGAACTGCCTACGGGGGTATGGTCTGAGCAGTTCTTC. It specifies CSVEELPTGVWSEQFF.

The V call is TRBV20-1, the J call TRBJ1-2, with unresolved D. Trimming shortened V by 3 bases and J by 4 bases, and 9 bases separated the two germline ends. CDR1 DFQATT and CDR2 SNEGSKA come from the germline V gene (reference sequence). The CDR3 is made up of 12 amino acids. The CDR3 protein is CSASTAFYGYTF. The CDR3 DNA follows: TGCAGTGCTAGTACGGCTTTCTATGGCTACACCTTC.

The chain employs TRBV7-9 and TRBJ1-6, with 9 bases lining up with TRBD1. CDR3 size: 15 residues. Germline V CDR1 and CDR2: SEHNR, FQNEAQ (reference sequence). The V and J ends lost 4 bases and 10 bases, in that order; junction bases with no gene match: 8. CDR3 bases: TGTGCCAGCAGCTCAGGGACAGGGTTTGGATCACCCCTCCACTTT. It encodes CASSSGTGFGSPLHF.

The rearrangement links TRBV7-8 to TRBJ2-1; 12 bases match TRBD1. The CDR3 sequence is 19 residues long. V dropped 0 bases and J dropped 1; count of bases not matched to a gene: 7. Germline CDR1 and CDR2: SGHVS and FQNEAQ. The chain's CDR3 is CASSLAAGTGGSSYNEQFF. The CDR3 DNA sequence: TGTGCCAGCAGCTTAGCCGCCGGGACAGGGGGCTCATCCTACAATGAGCAGTTCTTC.

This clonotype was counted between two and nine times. The CDR3 nucleotides are TGCAGTGCTAGACAGGCATCCTACGAGCAGTACTTC. Its translation is CSARQASYEQYF. This sequence joins TRBV20-1 and TRBJ2-7, with D unclear. Germline CDR1 is DFQATT and CDR2 is SNEGSKA (reference sequence). The CDR3 length is 12 residues. V lost 2 bases to trimming and J lost 1 base, with 6 bases between them.

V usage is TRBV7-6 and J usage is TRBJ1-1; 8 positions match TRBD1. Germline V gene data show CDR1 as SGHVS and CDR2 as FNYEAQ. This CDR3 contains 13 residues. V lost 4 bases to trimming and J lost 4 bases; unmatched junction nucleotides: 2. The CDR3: CASSYGTGTEAFF. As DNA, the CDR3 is TGTGCCAGCAGCTATGGGACAGGCACTGAAGCTTTCTTT.

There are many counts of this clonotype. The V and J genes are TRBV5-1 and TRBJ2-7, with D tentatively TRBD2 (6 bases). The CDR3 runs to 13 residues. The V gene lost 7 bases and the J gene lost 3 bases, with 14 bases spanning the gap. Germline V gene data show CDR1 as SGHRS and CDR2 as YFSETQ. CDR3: CASYDRESYEQYF. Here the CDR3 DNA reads TGCGCCAGCTACGACCGGGAGAGCTACGAGCAGTACTTC. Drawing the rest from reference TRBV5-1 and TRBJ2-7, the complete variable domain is KAGVTQTPRYLIKTRGQQVTLSCSPISGHRSVSWYQQTPGQGLQFLFEYFSETQRNKGNFPGRFSGRQFSNSRSEMNVSTLELGDSALYLCASYDRESYEQYFGPGTRLTVT.

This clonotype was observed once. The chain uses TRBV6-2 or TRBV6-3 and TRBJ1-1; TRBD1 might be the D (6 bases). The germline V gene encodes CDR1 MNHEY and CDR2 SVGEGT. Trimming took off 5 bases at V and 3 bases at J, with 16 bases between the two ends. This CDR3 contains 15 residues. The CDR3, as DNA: TGTGCCAGCAGTGGCAGGAGGGGGGGCTACACTGAAGCTTTCTTT. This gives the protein CASSGRRGGYTEAFF.

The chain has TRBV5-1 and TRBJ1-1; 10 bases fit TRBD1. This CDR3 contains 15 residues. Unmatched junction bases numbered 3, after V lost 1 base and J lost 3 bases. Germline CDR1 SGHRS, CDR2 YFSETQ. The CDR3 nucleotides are TGCGCCAGCAGCTTGAGAGGACAGGGGGACACTGAAGCTTTCTTT. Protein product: CASSLRGQGDTEAFF. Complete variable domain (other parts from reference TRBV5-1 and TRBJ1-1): KAGVTQTPRYLIKTRGQQVTLSCSPISGHRSVSWYQQTPGQGLQFLFEYFSETQRNKGNFPGRFSGRQFSNSRSEMNVSTLELGDSALYLCASSLRGQGDTEAFFGQGTRLTVV.

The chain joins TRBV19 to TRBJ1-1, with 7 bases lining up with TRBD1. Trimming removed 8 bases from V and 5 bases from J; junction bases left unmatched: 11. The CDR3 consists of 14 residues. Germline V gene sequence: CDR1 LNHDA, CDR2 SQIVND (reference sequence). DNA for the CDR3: TGTGCCAGTCGGAGACAGGGTTCGGGGACTGAAGCTTTCTTT. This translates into CASRRQGSGTEAFF.

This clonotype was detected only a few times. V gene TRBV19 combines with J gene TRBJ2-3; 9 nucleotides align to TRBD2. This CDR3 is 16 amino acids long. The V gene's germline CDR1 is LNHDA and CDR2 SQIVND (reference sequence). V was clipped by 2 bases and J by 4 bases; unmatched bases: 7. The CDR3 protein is CASSILAGGPSDTQYF. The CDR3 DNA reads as TGTGCCAGTAGTATACTGGCGGGAGGGCCTTCAGATACGCAGTATTTT.

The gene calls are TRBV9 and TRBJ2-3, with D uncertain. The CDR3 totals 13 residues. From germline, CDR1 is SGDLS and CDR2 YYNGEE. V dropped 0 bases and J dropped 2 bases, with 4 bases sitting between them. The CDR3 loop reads CASSVATTDTQYF. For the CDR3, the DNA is TGTGCCAGCAGCGTAGCCACCACAGATACGCAGTATTTT. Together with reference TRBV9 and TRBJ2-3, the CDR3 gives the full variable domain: DSGVTQTPKHLITATGQRVTLRCSPRSGDLSVYWYQQSLDQGLQFLIQYYNGEERAKGNILERFSAQQFPDLHSELNLSSLELGDSALYFCASSVATTDTQYFGPGTRLTVL.

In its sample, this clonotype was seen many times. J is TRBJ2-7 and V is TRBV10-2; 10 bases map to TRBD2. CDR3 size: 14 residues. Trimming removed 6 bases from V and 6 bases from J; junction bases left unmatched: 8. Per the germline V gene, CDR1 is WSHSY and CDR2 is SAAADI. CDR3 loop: CASSFGVAGGEQYF. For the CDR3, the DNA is TGCGCCAGCAGCTTCGGGGTAGCGGGGGGCGAGCAGTACTTC.